This paragraph reports one T cell receptor beta chain. This specimen comes from a study of blood T cell repertoires in COVID-19. Study as a whole: Samples representing acute and convalescent COVID-19 were sourced from the United States, Italy and Spain.

The junction had 6 bases not matched to a gene; V was cut back by 0 bases and J by 7 bases. The CDR3 has 14 amino acids. CDR1 SGHRS and CDR2 YFSETQ come from the germline V gene. Methods used by the authors: Reference gene primer amplification in the assay estimated nucleated cell counts. Here immunoSEQ multiplex PCR was the method, and the copy in TCRdb shows in-frame clones only, minus some. V and J calls and clone size follow that table, whereas D and trimming were derived from the DNA. Here the sample spans over 90,000 clones, approximately 84% being singletons. The gene calls are TRBV5-1 and TRBJ2-5, with 7 bases identical to TRBD2. The TCR comes from a human donor in a cohort sampled during active COVID-19. Specimen: peripheral blood. CDR3 DNA sequence: TGCGCCAGCAGCTTGGGTGGACTAGATGGGACCCAGTACTTC. It yields the protein CASSLGGLDGTQYF.